The rows below give T cell receptor beta chains drawn from one sample of a study of T cells in Graves' hyperthyroidism and ophthalmopathy. TCRdb ran MiXCR on the multiplex PCR reads and lists one entry per CDR3 protein. The sample contains about 420,000 distinct CDR3 sequences, about 13% of which appear only once. Material: blood. These receptors all come from a woman younger than 30 with Graves' hyperthyroidism. Both conserved end residues are part of each CDR3. D genes are given only for firm matches. The size of a clone is reported for some rows only, either as once, few or many, or as a class for expanded clones.

clone_size	v_call	d_call	j_call	cdr3_aa	cdr3_nt
many	TRBV19	TRBD2	TRBJ2-5	CATKQGLAGAETQYF	TGTGCCACCAAGCAAGGACTAGCGGGAGCCGAGACCCAGTACTTC
.	TRBV7-8	.	TRBJ1-1	CASSLEGRRSEAFF	TGTGCCAGCAGCTTAGAGGGCAGAAGGTCCGAAGCTTTCTTT
many	TRBV7-3	TRBD1	TRBJ2-3	CASSLEARGLSDTQYF	TGTGCCAGCAGCTTGGAGGCGAGGGGGCTGTCAGATACGCAGTATTTT
.	TRBV7-8	.	TRBJ2-1	CASTVSGGSYNEQFF	TGTGCCAGCACCGTTTCAGGAGGCTCCTACAATGAGCAGTTCTTC
many	TRBV7-8	.	TRBJ2-7	CASSLVPGAAHEQYF	TGTGCCAGCAGCTTAGTTCCGGGAGCGGCCCACGAGCAGTACTTC
.	TRBV6-1	.	TRBJ2-3	CASSPLESRFPDTQYF	TGTGCCAGCAGTCCCCTGGAAAGCAGGTTCCCAGATACGCAGTATTTT
.	TRBV14	.	TRBJ1-4	CASSPRGGKLFF	TGTGCCAGCAGCCCCAGGGGAGGAAAACTGTTTTTT
once	TRBV6-5	.	TRBJ1-5	CASSYSARQARNQPQHF	TGTGCCAGCAGTTACTCCGCCAGACAGGCCCGCAATCAGCCCCAGCATTTT
.	TRBV7-2	TRBD2	TRBJ2-1	CASSPELAGLYNEQFF	TGTGCCAGCAGCCCTGAACTAGCGGGCCTCTACAATGAGCAGTTCTTC
many	TRBV6-5	.	TRBJ2-7	CASSYAPSGEQYF	TGTGCCAGCAGTTACGCCCCTTCGGGGGAGCAGTACTTC
.	TRBV19	TRBD1	TRBJ2-2	CASRTTGGTGTGELFF	TGTGCCAGTAGGACGACAGGGGGCACGGGCACCGGGGAGCTGTTTTTT
many	TRBV12-3/TRBV12-4	.	TRBJ2-6	CASSYQGSGANVLTF	TGTGCCAGCAGTTATCAGGGATCTGGGGCCAACGTCCTGACTTTC
many	TRBV20-1	TRBD2	TRBJ2-7	CSARDPLAGDYYEQYF	TGCAGTGCTAGAGATCCGCTAGCGGGAGACTACTACGAGCAGTACTTC
few	TRBV6-1	.	TRBJ1-2	CASSPWTGVGGYTF	TGTGCCAGCAGCCCCTGGACCGGTGTTGGTGGCTACACCTTC
.	TRBV9	.	TRBJ1-3	CASSFGHTIYF	TGTGCCAGCAGCTTCGGACACACCATATATTTT
many	TRBV6-1	.	TRBJ2-3	CASSSQFSPGDTQYF	TGTGCCAGCAGTTCCCAGTTTTCCCCCGGGGATACGCAGTATTTT
many	TRBV12-3/TRBV12-4	.	TRBJ2-7	CASTPRDSFYEQYF	TGTGCCAGCACCCCGCGGGACTCCTTCTACGAGCAGTACTTC
.	TRBV20-1	TRBD1	TRBJ2-7	CSARTGGSEQYF	TGCAGTGCTAGGACAGGGGGCAGTGAGCAGTACTTC
.	TRBV6-1	.	TRBJ2-5	CASSPLSALAGPLSQTQYF	TGTGCCAGCTCACCCCTCTCCGCGCTGGCGGGACCTCTTTCTCAGACCCAGTACTTC
many	TRBV20-1	.	TRBJ2-1	CSAADLSGVSYNEQFF	TGCAGTGCTGCCGACCTTAGCGGAGTCTCCTACAATGAGCAGTTCTTC
many	TRBV4-1	TRBD1	TRBJ2-1	CASSQVSRGTLNEQFF	TGCGCCAGCAGCCAAGTATCCAGGGGGACCCTCAATGAGCAGTTCTTC
few	TRBV2	TRBD1	TRBJ1-1	CASSARTGADTEAFF	TGTGCCAGCAGTGCTAGGACAGGGGCCGACACTGAAGCTTTCTTT
many	TRBV20-1	.	TRBJ2-1	CSATTRDFRSYNEQFF	TGCAGTGCTACAACCCGGGACTTTCGCTCCTACAATGAGCAGTTCTTC
few	TRBV4-3	TRBD1	TRBJ1-1	CASSRTGQGLMNTEAFF	TGCGCCAGCAGCCGGACTGGACAGGGGCTCATGAACACTGAAGCTTTCTTT
.	TRBV7-2	TRBD1	TRBJ2-3	CASSSGQGGYTQYF	TGTGCCAGCAGCTCTGGACAGGGGGGATATACGCAGTATTTT
many	TRBV9	.	TRBJ2-7	CASSPAGTTSPWEQYF	TGTGCCAGCAGCCCGGCAGGGACAACCTCCCCTTGGGAGCAGTACTTC
few	TRBV4-1	.	TRBJ1-1	CASSHADRENTEAFF	TGCGCCAGCAGCCATGCCGACAGAGAGAACACTGAAGCTTTCTTT